The 14 T cell receptor beta chains given below trace back to one sample, sequenced in a study of T cell repertoires in cytomegalovirus infection. TCRdb used MiXCR to reprocess the reads, holding one entry per CDR3 protein. Of roughly 500,000 distinct CDR3 sequences in the sample, 33% were seen once. These TCRs' antigens remain unknown. The sequences come from cultured PBMCs, collected from culture after CMV antigen stimulation. Every receptor here comes from a human donor in good health (CMV status not recorded). Some clones in this sample may be carry-over from other donors' samples.

This clonotype was observed a few times. The chain recombines TRBV4-3 with TRBJ1-1; TRBD1 matches at 8 bases. There are 15 residues in the CDR3. Germline CDR1 reads LGHNA; CDR2 reads YSLEER. Trimming removed 4 bases from V and 1 base from J; junction bases left unmatched: 5. The CDR3 nucleotides are TGCGCCAGCAGCCGGACAGGGATTAGGAACACTGAAGCTTTCTTT. This gives the protein CASSRTGIRNTEAFF.

This clonotype showed up many times. The gene calls are TRBV7-9 and TRBJ2-5; D possibly corresponds to TRBD2 (6 bases). Germline V gives CDR1 SEHNR, CDR2 FQNEAQ (reference sequence). V shed 3 bases and J shed 5 bases, with 19 bases lying between them. This CDR3 spans 16 amino acids. The CDR3 sequence: CASSFDALGGGETQYF. In DNA, the CDR3 is TGTGCCAGCAGCTTCGACGCACTGGGAGGTGGTGAGACCCAGTACTTC. The complete variable domain, with remaining parts taken from reference TRBV7-9 and TRBJ2-5, reads DTGVSQNPRHKITKRGQNVTFRCDPISEHNRLYWYRQTLGQGPEFLTYFQNEAQLEKSRLLSDRFSAERPKGSFSTLEIQRTEQGDSAMYLCASSFDALGGGETQYFGPGTRLLVL.

In its sample, this clonotype was seen a few times. The J gene is TRBJ2-1, the V gene TRBV6-1, with 7 positions matching TRBD2. The CDR3 is made up of 15 amino acids. V trimming: 2 bases; J trimming: 10 bases; junction bases outside the gene matches: 11. The germline V gene encodes CDR1 MNHNS and CDR2 SASEGT. The CDR3 is CASSESAGAREEQFF. Here the CDR3 DNA reads TGTGCCAGCAGTGAATCTGCGGGAGCCCGTGAGGAGCAGTTCTTC.

This chain links TRBV10-3 with TRBJ2-5; D not certain. This CDR3 is built from 11 residues. Germline V gene sequence: CDR1 ENHRY, CDR2 SYGVKD. The germline V and J ends were trimmed by 4 bases and 4 bases, with 4 bases remaining between them. CDR3 DNA: TGTGCCATCAGTGGGGGAGAGACCCAGTACTTC. Protein product: CAISGGETQYF.

The CDR3 here is CASSLANYNEQFF. The CDR3 nucleotides read TGTGCCAGCAGTTTGGCCAACTACAATGAGCAGTTCTTC. The chain joins TRBV28 to TRBJ2-1; D is uncertain. The ends were cut back, 3 bases at V and 3 bases at J, with 6 bases in the middle. CDR3 size: 13 residues. Looked up from germline, CDR1 is MDHEN and CDR2 is SYDVKM.

This clonotype appeared many times. CDR3 sequence: CASRSGSSGETQYF. The CDR3 coding sequence is TGTGCCAGCAGGTCCGGCTCCTCGGGAGAGACCCAGTACTTC. The chain couples TRBV7-2 to TRBJ2-5; unclear D gene. This CDR3 has 14 residues. The V gene lost 6 bases and the J gene lost 4 bases, with 15 bases spanning the gap. Per the germline V gene, CDR1 is SGHTA and CDR2 is FQGNSA.

The rearrangement joins TRBV5-4 to TRBJ1-1, with D possibly being TRBD1 (5 bases). The V end was cut by 0 bases, the J end by 0 bases, with 12 bases between. The length of the CDR3 is 16 residues. Germline CDR1 is SGHNT and CDR2 is YYREEE (reference sequence). The CDR3 DNA is TGTGCCAGCAGCTTGGACAGGACGGGAATGAACACTGAAGCTTTCTTT. It codes for CASSLDRTGMNTEAFF.

The chain has TRBV6-2 or TRBV6-3 and TRBJ2-5; 9 bases fit TRBD2. CDR1 MNHEY and CDR2 SVGEGT come from the germline V gene. Trimming at V came to 2 bases and at J to 3 bases, leaving 4 bases not matched to a gene. CDR3 length: 15 amino acids. The DNA for the CDR3 is TGTGCCAGCAGTTACCCGACTAGCGGAAAAGAGACCCAGTACTTC. It translates to CASSYPTSGKETQYF.

The chain has TRBV19 and TRBJ2-2; 14 bases align to TRBD2. Per the germline V gene, CDR1 is LNHDA and CDR2 is SQIVND (reference sequence). CDR3 length: 16 amino acids. Trimming cost V 7 bases and J 3 bases; bases outside gene matches: 4. CDR3 sequence: CASKGLAGADTGELFF. DNA of the CDR3: TGTGCCAGTAAGGGACTAGCGGGAGCCGACACCGGGGAGCTGTTTTTT.

The chain links TRBV4-1 to TRBJ1-3, with D hard to call. V was clipped by 4 bases and J by 1 base, with 8 bases between them. The germline V gene has CDR1 MGHRA and CDR2 YSYEKL. The CDR3 covers 14 residues. CDR3 DNA: TGCGCCAGCAGCCCACCGACTTCTGGAAACACCATATATTTT. Translation gives CASSPPTSGNTIYF.

The rearrangement links TRBV7-8 to TRBJ2-1, with D possibly being TRBD1 (5 bases). Germline lookup yields CDR1 SGHVS and CDR2 FQNEAQ. Trimming cost V 7 bases and J 5 bases, with 18 bases left between them. This CDR3 region has 15 residues. CDR3 in DNA: TGTGCCAGCAATAGGGGTTCGACCCTTAACAATGAGCAGTTCTTC. It yields the protein CASNRGSTLNNEQFF.

This clonotype turned up a few times. This chain links TRBV28 with TRBJ2-7, with 7 bases lining up with TRBD2. The germline V gene has CDR1 MDHEN and CDR2 SYDVKM. V was pared by 5 bases and J by 5 bases, with 12 bases of the junction left unmatched. CDR3 length: 15 residues. The CDR3 loop reads CASSGSGAGFNEQYF. As DNA, the CDR3 is TGTGCCAGCAGTGGCTCGGGAGCGGGATTCAACGAGCAGTACTTC. Looking up the rest from reference TRBV28 and TRBJ2-7 gives the full variable domain: DVKVTQSSRYLVKRTGEKVFLECVQDMDHENMFWYRQDPGLGLRLIYFSYDVKMKEKGDIPEGYSVSREKKERFSLILESASTNQTSMYLCASSGSGAGFNEQYFGPGTRLTVT.

In its sample, this clonotype was seen many times. V gene TRBV7-2 combines with J gene TRBJ2-1, with 10 bases fitting TRBD1. The CDR3 sequence is 12 residues long. Losses at the gene ends were 3 bases for V and 15 bases for J; bases not matched to a gene: 5. Germline V gives CDR1 SGHTA, CDR2 FQGNSA. CDR3 DNA sequence: TGTGCCAGCAGCTTTCCCGGGACAGGGGCGTTCTTC. As protein: CASSFPGTGAFF.

V gene TRBV6-6 combines with J gene TRBJ1-2, with a tentative D call TRBD1 (6 bases). Deletions cut 5 bases from V and 9 bases from J, with 16 bases between. This CDR3 comprises 13 residues. Germline V gene lookup returns CDR1 MNHNY and CDR2 SVGAGI (reference sequence). The CDR3 region has the DNA TGTGCCAGCAGTATGAGGACCGGGACAAGCTACACCTTC. Its protein product is CASSMRTGTSYTF.